Following are 30 T cell receptor beta chains from one sample sequenced in a study of cytomegalovirus exposure and HLA in healthy donors. Primers: 60 Vbeta forward and 13 Jbeta reverse. Profiled with immunoSEQ multiplex PCR; TCRdb holds only in-frame clones, not every one. Here the sample spans 100,000 to 150,000 clones, 80% being singletons. The sequenced material came from PBMCs. The source is a man aged 25-45 years in good health and CMV-seropositive.

The chain couples TRBV7-9 to TRBJ1-2, with D possibly matching TRBD1 (6 bases). The V gene's germline CDR1 is SEHNR and CDR2 FQNEAQ (reference sequence). The CDR3 runs to 14 residues. Trimming shortened V by 10 bases and J by 1 base, and 16 bases separated the two germline ends. The CDR3 loop reads CATNKQGHNYGYTF. The CDR3 DNA reads TGTGCCACCAATAAGCAGGGGCATAACTATGGCTACACCTTC.

The gene calls are TRBV4-1 and TRBJ2-7; D call uncertain. This CDR3 comprises 16 residues. CDR1 and CDR2 from the germline V gene are MGHRA and YSYEKL. V was pared by 0 bases and J by 2 bases, with 14 bases between. As DNA, the CDR3 is TGCGCCAGCAGCCAAGAGAGACACCTTGAAACCTACGAGCAGTACTTC. It is translated as CASSQERHLETYEQYF.

The chain combines TRBV2 with TRBJ2-1; 9 nucleotides agree with TRBD2. Germline V lookup: CDR1 SNHLY, CDR2 FYNNEI. This CDR3 contains 17 residues. V shed 1 base, J shed 7 bases, and the junction held 11 bases outside the gene matches. The CDR3 sequence is CASSEDIGAGGGNEQFF. DNA for the CDR3: TGTGCCAGCAGTGAAGATATAGGAGCGGGGGGCGGGAATGAGCAGTTCTTC.

This clone occurred once. The chain joins TRBV12-1 to TRBJ2-5; the D call TRBD1 from the table was never checked on the DNA. TRBV12-1 constitutes a pseudogene. The CDR3 covers 15 residues. The CDR3 sequence: CSSSFKIRTQETQYF. The DNA for the CDR3 is TGTTCCAGCAGCTTTAAGATCCGGACACAAGAGACCCAGTACTTC.

The genes are TRBV6-5 and TRBJ2-7; 10 bases align to TRBD2. The length of the CDR3 is 16 residues. V shed 3 bases, J shed 1 base, and the junction held 6 bases outside the gene matches. Germline V gene lookup returns CDR1 MNHEY and CDR2 SVGAGI. CDR3 protein: CASSYPNSGGSYEQYF. The CDR3 DNA follows: TGTGCCAGCAGTTATCCCAATAGCGGGGGGTCCTACGAGCAGTACTTC.

There are a few counts of this clone. The chain is built from TRBV5-1 and TRBJ2-7; weak D call: TRBD2 (5 bases). With 2 bases removed from V and 2 bases from J, the gap between germline ends came to 11 bases. The germline CDR1 and CDR2 sequences are SGHRS and YFSETQ. The CDR3 extends over 14 amino acids. CDR3 bases: TGCGCCAGCAGCTTATCGGGGAGCCCCTACGAGCAGTACTTC. Its translation: CASSLSGSPYEQYF.

This chain connects TRBV10-3 to TRBJ1-1; D call uncertain. The V and J ends lost 1 base and 1 base respectively, with 10 bases between them. Germline CDR1 ENHRY, CDR2 SYGVKD. The CDR3 totals 15 residues. Here the CDR3 DNA reads TGTGCCATCAGTGAGTTTCGAGAGGGGAACACTGAAGCTTTCTTT. It encodes CAISEFREGNTEAFF.

The chain has TRBV29-1 and TRBJ2-7; TRBD1 aligns across 9 bases. The V segment lost 5 bases and the J segment 5 bases; nucleotides outside the gene matches: 10. From germline, CDR1 is SQVTM and CDR2 ANQGSEA. The CDR3 is made up of 14 amino acids. CDR3 DNA sequence: TGCAGCGTTAAGGGGACAGGGCTGTCCGACGAGCAGTACTTC. Residues: CSVKGTGLSDEQYF.

This clone came up once. This chain uses TRBV11-3 with TRBJ2-2; 9 nucleotides match TRBD2. Germline CDR1 reads SGHNT; CDR2 reads YENEEA. The V gene end was trimmed by 6 bases and the J gene end by 5 bases; junction bases not matched to a gene: 16. This CDR3 is 18 amino acids long. CDR3 coding DNA: TGTGCCAGCAGTCAAGGCGCCGATCCTAGCGGGGCGACCGGGGAGCTGTTTTTT. It is translated as CASSQGADPSGATGELFF.

The chain joins TRBV6-1 to TRBJ2-1; D possibly corresponds to TRBD1 (5 bases). CDR3 length equals 15 residues. The V gene lost 4 bases and the J gene lost 8 bases, with 18 bases spanning the gap. The V gene's germline CDR1 is MNHNS and CDR2 SASEGT. CDR3 region: CASSVYPGSAHEQFF. The CDR3 coding sequence is TGTGCCAGCAGTGTTTATCCAGGGTCTGCCCATGAGCAGTTCTTC.

The chain carries TRBV7-3 and TRBJ2-3; weak D call: TRBD2 (5 bases). The germline V gene encodes CDR1 SGHTA and CDR2 FQGTGA. This CDR3 comprises 16 residues. Deletions cut 8 bases from V and 1 base from J, with 19 bases between. For the CDR3, the DNA is TGTGCCAGCTCCGTTGGGTCCCTAGCTGGCACAGATACGCAGTATTTT. This encodes CASSVGSLAGTDTQYF.

The CDR3 region is CSVVTPGDRGESGYTF. The CDR3 DNA reads as TGCAGCGTTGTTACGCCGGGGGACAGGGGGGAGAGTGGCTACACCTTC. The chain recombines TRBV29-1 with TRBJ1-2, with 11 positions matching TRBD1. J was trimmed by 7 bases and V by 4 bases; bases with no gene match: 14. Germline CDR1 reads SQVTM; CDR2 reads ANQGSEA. The CDR3 is made up of 16 amino acids.

The chain joins TRBV14 to TRBJ2-7; D possibly corresponds to TRBD1 (6 bases). The CDR3 extends over 12 amino acids. Germline lookup yields CDR1 SGHDN and CDR2 FVKESK. V was clipped by 4 bases and J by 5 bases, with 9 bases between them. The CDR3 DNA sequence: TGTGCCAGCAGCCTCAGGGGAAACGAGCAGTACTTC. This codes for CASSLRGNEQYF.

This clone was picked up one time. The V call is TRBV13, the J call TRBJ2-3, with D possibly TRBD2 on 5 matching bases. CDR1 PRHDT and CDR2 FYEKMQ come from the germline V gene (reference sequence). There are 14 residues in the CDR3. The V and J ends lost 1 base and 0 bases respectively, with 5 bases between them. DNA for the CDR3: TGTGCCAGCAGCTTAGCGGGGAGCACAGATACGCAGTATTTT. Residues: CASSLAGSTDTQYF.

This chain uses TRBV28 with TRBJ1-1; the D gene is possibly TRBD1 (6 bases). This CDR3 contains 14 residues. Trimming cost V 6 bases and J 7 bases, with 18 bases left between them. The germline V gene has CDR1 MDHEN and CDR2 SYDVKM. The CDR3 region is CASSLPPRGHEAFF. CDR3 nucleotide sequence: TGTGCCAGCAGCTTACCCCCCAGGGGTCATGAAGCTTTCTTT. Drawing the rest from reference TRBV28 and TRBJ1-1, the complete variable domain is DVKVTQSSRYLVKRTGEKVFLECVQDMDHENMFWYRQDPGLGLRLIYFSYDVKMKEKGDIPEGYSVSREKKERFSLILESASTNQTSMYLCASSLPPRGHEAFFGQGTRLTVV.

The rearrangement uses TRBV19 and TRBJ1-5; no firm D call. The CDR3 extends over 15 amino acids. Looked up from germline, CDR1 is LNHDA and CDR2 is SQIVND (reference sequence). Trimming left V 3 bases short and J 7 bases short, with 16 bases between. CDR3 DNA sequence: TGTGCCAGTAGTATGGAGCGAAATCCGGGGCAGCCCCAGCATTTT. Amino acid sequence: CASSMERNPGQPQHF.

The chain employs TRBV7-9 and TRBJ2-6, with D unclear. The germline V gene has CDR1 SEHNR and CDR2 FQNEAQ (reference sequence). This CDR3 spans 19 amino acids. V lost 2 bases and J 2 bases, leaving 19 bases between the germline ends. CDR3 loop: CASSLSPVYLLPGANVLTF. Here the CDR3 DNA reads TGTGCCAGCAGCTTAAGTCCCGTCTATCTTCTCCCTGGGGCCAACGTCCTGACTTTC.

This rearrangement joins TRBV7-6 to TRBJ1-2, with D unresolved. This CDR3 comprises 15 residues. V was cut by 5 bases and J by 5 bases, with 18 bases left in between. Germline loops: CDR1 SGHVS, CDR2 FNYEAQ. In DNA, the CDR3 is TGTGCCAGCAGCGTAGGTCCGGAGGACTCGTATGGCTACACCTTC. Translation gives CASSVGPEDSYGYTF.

The chain links TRBV7-9 to TRBJ1-3, with a tentative D call TRBD1 (6 bases). This CDR3 spans 14 amino acids. Per the germline V gene, CDR1 is SEHNR and CDR2 is FQNEAQ (reference sequence). Trimming removed 11 bases at V and 0 bases at J, with 14 bases between. The CDR3 DNA sequence: TGTGCCGGGGGCAGATCATTCTCTGGAAACACCATATATTTT. Translating it yields CAGGRSFSGNTIYF.

The rearrangement links TRBV11-2 to TRBJ1-1; no definite D call. The CDR3 runs to 14 residues. The V end was cut by 5 bases, the J end by 3 bases, with 13 bases between. The germline V gene encodes CDR1 SGHAT and CDR2 FQNNGV. The CDR3 nucleotides read TGTGCCAGCAGCGTCGGAGTGTATCACACTGAAGCTTTCTTT. Its protein is CASSVGVYHTEAFF.

The gene calls are TRBV5-1 and TRBJ2-2, with TRBD1 matching 7 bases. The germline gives CDR1 SGHRS, CDR2 YFSETQ. The CDR3 spans 16 residues. J lost 1 base, V lost 4 bases, and 7 bases had no gene match. The CDR3 DNA is TGCGCCAGCAGCCCCTCAGGGGGTGGGAACACCGGGGAGCTGTTTTTT. It specifies CASSPSGGGNTGELFF.

V gene TRBV6-6 combines with J gene TRBJ2-1; 11 bases match TRBD1. This CDR3 has 16 residues. The V segment lost 7 bases and the J segment 5 bases; nucleotides outside the gene matches: 10. Germline V gene sequence: CDR1 MNHNY, CDR2 SVGAGI (reference sequence). CDR3 residues: CASTLTGTGGDNEQFF. In nucleotides, the CDR3 is TGTGCCAGCACCTTAACCGGGACAGGGGGGGACAATGAGCAGTTCTTC.

V gene TRBV7-6 combines with J gene TRBJ2-5, with D possibly matching TRBD1 (6 bases). The J call may be in error: the DNA end matches TRBJ2-7 better. The CDR3 spans 12 residues. Per the germline V gene, CDR1 is SGHVS and CDR2 is FNYEAQ. The chain's CDR3 is CASSSQGTEQYF. CDR3 DNA: TGTGCCAGCAGCTCACAGGGTACCGAGCAGTACTTC.

The rearrangement uses TRBV2 and TRBJ2-5; the D is unclear. V was cut by 3 bases and J by 5 bases, with 10 bases left in between. This CDR3 contains 13 residues. Germline V gives CDR1 SNHLY, CDR2 FYNNEI. The CDR3 nucleotides are TGTGCCAGCAGTGAGGCGATGCGGGAGACCCAGTACTTC. The encoded protein is CASSEAMRETQYF.

The J gene is TRBJ1-4, the V gene TRBV5-5; perhaps TRBD1 as D (6 bases). CDR1 is SGHKS and CDR2 is YYEKEE in the germline V gene (reference sequence). The CDR3 has 18 amino acids. Trimming took off 2 bases at V and 0 bases at J, with 17 bases between the two ends. The CDR3 nucleotides are TGTGCCAGCAGCTTTTCGGGGGGGCACCCCGCAACTAATGAAAAACTGTTTTTT. This gives the protein CASSFSGGHPATNEKLFF.

The chain links TRBV6-1 to TRBJ1-4; D is ambiguous. Trimming took 8 bases from V and 6 from J, leaving 4 bases between them. The CDR3 has 10 amino acids. Germline V gene lookup returns CDR1 MNHNS and CDR2 SASEGT. The CDR3 DNA reads as TGTGCCAGCGGAGATGAAAAACTGTTTTTT. Amino acid sequence: CASGDEKLFF.

This clone was detected once. The chain employs TRBV5-8 and TRBJ1-2, with TRBD1 identical over 11 bases. Trimming took 7 bases from V and 7 from J; bases not matched to a gene: 9. The CDR3 spans 14 residues. CDR1 and CDR2 from the germline V gene are SGHTS and YDEGEE. CDR3 sequence: CASDPGQGAFGYTF. CDR3 DNA sequence: TGTGCCAGCGACCCTGGACAGGGGGCTTTTGGCTACACCTTC.

The chain carries TRBV5-4 and TRBJ1-6; TRBD1 aligns across 12 bases. J was trimmed by 6 bases and V by 3 bases; bases with no gene match: 7. Germline V gene sequence: CDR1 SGHNT, CDR2 YYREEE (reference sequence). The CDR3 has 17 amino acids. The CDR3 DNA reads as TGTGCCAGCAGCTCGGGGGGACAGGGGGCTTCTAATTCACCCCTCCACTTT. Translating it yields CASSSGGQGASNSPLHF. Variable domain in full (rest from reference TRBV5-4 and TRBJ1-6): ETGVTQSPTHLIKTRGQQVTLRCSSQSGHNTVSWYQQALGQGPQFIFQYYREEENGRGNFPPRFSGLQFPNYSSELNVNALELDDSALYLCASSSGGQGASNSPLHFGNGTRLTVT.

This chain connects TRBV5-6 to TRBJ1-2; 8 nucleotides align to TRBD1. CDR1 SGHDT and CDR2 YYEEEE come from the germline V gene. J lost 7 bases, V lost 2 bases, and 4 bases had no gene match. The CDR3 sequence is 13 residues long. Here the CDR3 DNA reads TGTGCCAGCAGCTTTCACAGGGGGAGTGGCTACACCTTC. It yields the protein CASSFHRGSGYTF. The full variable domain, completed using reference TRBV5-6 and TRBJ1-2, is DAGVTQSPTHLIKTRGQQVTLRCSPKSGHDTVSWYQQALGQGPQFIFQYYEEEERQRGNFPDRFSGHQFPNYSSELNVNALLLGDSALYLCASSFHRGSGYTFGSGTRLTVV.

The CDR3 region is CASSEIVGRGNSPLHF. The CDR3 DNA reads as TGTGCCAGCAGTGAAATAGTAGGCAGGGGTAATTCACCCCTCCACTTT. V is TRBV6-1 and J is TRBJ1-6; possibly TRBD1 for D (6 bases). The length of the CDR3 is 16 residues. With 2 bases removed from V and 6 bases from J, the gap between germline ends came to 14 bases. Germline CDR1 is MNHNS and CDR2 is SASEGT.